The entry below describes one T cell receptor (beta chain). Authors' processing steps: By means of reference gene primer amplification, nucleated cell counts were estimated. TCRdb's copy holds only in-frame clones and misses some; the assay was immunoSEQ multiplex PCR. From that table come the V and J calls and clone size; the DNA was used to work out D and trimming. This sample yields around 150,000 clones, of which about 85% are seen a single time; less than 3.5% belongs to the top ten. The data stem from a study of blood T cell repertoires in COVID-19. In the study overall: Italy, Spain and the United States were the sources of the convalescent and acute COVID-19 samples. PBMCs, B-cell-depleted T cells, or T cells were the source of the cDNA or gDNA that made up the material.

Germline V gene lookup returns CDR1 SQVTM and CDR2 ANQGSEA. With 2 bases clipped from V and 5 bases from J, the junction kept 5 bases outside the gene matches. The CDR3 totals 14 residues. The sequence was collected from a human donor with acute or convalescent COVID-19. The donor label of this sample is uncertain. Sequencing used peripheral blood. The chain uses TRBV29-1 and TRBJ2-7, with 11 nucleotides matching TRBD1. The chain's CDR3 is CSVERTGGTNEQYF. In nucleotides, the CDR3 is TGCAGCGTTGAAAGGACAGGGGGCACGAACGAGCAGTACTTC.